One and the same sample provided the 8 T cell receptor beta chains below, sequenced in a study of blood T cell repertoires in COVID-19. Some clones are missing from TCRdb's copy, which holds only in-frame ones; the method was immunoSEQ multiplex PCR. The sample lists around 270,000 clones, approximately 88% seen once, with 2.5% to 3.5% in the top ten. The sequencing input was PBMCs or T cells enriched from blood (not recorded which). These receptors came from a woman aged 40 to 50 who had been exposed to COVID-19.

This clone appeared a single time. The chain has TRBV5-4 and TRBJ1-1, with D unresolved. Germline CDR1 and CDR2: SGHNT and YYREEE (reference sequence). This CDR3 is built from 13 residues. V was shortened by 3 bases and J by 3 bases, with 9 bases between the two germline ends. CDR3 sequence (DNA): TGTGCCAGCAGCTCTAATCTAGACACTGAAGCTTTCTTT. Protein: CASSSNLDTEAFF.

This clone showed up just a few times. V usage is TRBV14 and J usage is TRBJ2-2; 7 bases agree with TRBD2. The V gene's germline CDR1 is SGHDN and CDR2 FVKESK. This CDR3 comprises 19 residues. The V segment lost 1 base and the J segment 5 bases; nucleotides outside the gene matches: 16. The CDR3 DNA reads TGTGCCAGCAGCCAAGGGGGGTTTTGGCGGGAGTTCGAAACCGGGGAGCTGTTTTTT. It codes for CASSQGGFWREFETGELFF.

CDR3 amino acids: CASSLTSLLGETQYF. The CDR3 DNA is TGCGCCAGCAGCCTGACTAGCTTGCTTGGGGAGACCCAGTACTTC. The chain combines TRBV4-1 with TRBJ2-5, with TRBD2 matching over 7 bases. The CDR3 covers 15 residues. Germline V gene data show CDR1 as MGHRA and CDR2 as YSYEKL. The trim removed 4 bases at V and 5 bases at J, leaving 10 bases unmatched.

The chain combines TRBV20-1 with TRBJ1-1; tentative D call: TRBD1 (5 bases). CDR1 and CDR2 from the germline V gene are DFQATT and SNEGSKA (reference sequence). The CDR3 consists of 11 residues. Trimming left V 5 bases short and J 9 bases short, with 13 bases between. The CDR3 loop reads CSAGVGQKAFF. CDR3 in DNA: TGCAGTGCTGGGGTGGGGCAGAAAGCTTTCTTT.

A few counts support this clone. The chain joins TRBV7-2 to TRBJ1-6, with D possibly TRBD1 on 6 matching bases. The CDR3 extends over 16 amino acids. The germline CDR1 and CDR2 sequences are SGHTA and FQGNSA. V lost 4 bases and J lost 0, with 10 bases in between. CDR3 sequence (DNA): TGTGCCAGCAGCTCCAGAGGGGGCTCCTATAATTCACCCCTCCACTTT. Protein sequence: CASSSRGGSYNSPLHF.

The chain links TRBV19 to TRBJ2-1; TRBD2 matches at 12 bases. V lost 4 bases and J lost 10; bases outside the gene matches: 8. The CDR3 runs 15 residues. Germline loops: CDR1 LNHDA, CDR2 SQIVND (reference sequence). The CDR3 sequence is CASSTSSGGAWEQFF. In nucleotides, the CDR3 is TGTGCCAGTAGTACATCTAGCGGGGGGGCTTGGGAGCAGTTCTTC.

The chain joins TRBV5-1 to TRBJ2-6; 7 positions agree with TRBD2. This CDR3 is built from 16 residues. Germline trimming cut 4 bases from V and 0 bases from J; bases unmatched to any gene: 4. Germline CDR1 reads SGHRS; CDR2 reads YFSETQ. CDR3 bases: TGCGCCAGCAGCCCCCGGGGGGACTCTGGGGCCAACGTCCTGACTTTC. Protein sequence: CASSPRGDSGANVLTF.

The chain recombines TRBV28 with TRBJ1-2; unclear D gene. Germline loops: CDR1 MDHEN, CDR2 SYDVKM. V lost 5 bases, J lost 1 base, and 11 bases lay in between. This CDR3 has 14 amino acids. The CDR3 DNA is TGTGCCAGCAGTGAGGGCCCCGATAACTATGGCTACACCTTC. This codes for CASSEGPDNYGYTF.